This T cell receptor beta chain was identified during a study of tumor and adjacent non-tumor tissue in lung cancer. Turning to the study itself: Each sample yielded a few million productive TCRbeta reads on average. Study conclusions and caveats: In normal lung, the top 100 clones were significantly more dominant than in tumor. Compared with tumor, normal lung showed significantly lower TCR diversity.

Trimming pared 0 bases from V and 4 bases from J, leaving 9 bases between. The germline V gene encodes CDR1 MNHEY and CDR2 SVGAGI. This CDR3 region has 14 residues. A modified ARM-PCR protocol with three rounds of nested PCR amplified TCRbeta. MiXCR, run by TCRdb on the multiplex PCR reads, gives a single entry per CDR3 protein. The sample shows approximately 79,000 distinct CDR3 sequences, less than 85% of them seen only once. This clonotype is large by share. The antigen remains unidentified. This sample's RNA came from whole unsorted tissue. The normal lung tissue was taken more than 3 cm from the tumor edge. Donors were chemotherapy-naive, newly diagnosed lung cancer surgical patients in China, August–late 2014.

The sequenced material came from distant non-tumor lung tissue. The sequence was collected from a man in his 70s with non-small cell lung cancer. The J gene is TRBJ1-1, the V gene TRBV6-5; D gene unclear. The DNA for the CDR3 is TGTGCCAGCAGTTACTCCTGGGGAAGCACTGAAGCTTTCTTT. Translation: CASSYSWGSTEAFF.